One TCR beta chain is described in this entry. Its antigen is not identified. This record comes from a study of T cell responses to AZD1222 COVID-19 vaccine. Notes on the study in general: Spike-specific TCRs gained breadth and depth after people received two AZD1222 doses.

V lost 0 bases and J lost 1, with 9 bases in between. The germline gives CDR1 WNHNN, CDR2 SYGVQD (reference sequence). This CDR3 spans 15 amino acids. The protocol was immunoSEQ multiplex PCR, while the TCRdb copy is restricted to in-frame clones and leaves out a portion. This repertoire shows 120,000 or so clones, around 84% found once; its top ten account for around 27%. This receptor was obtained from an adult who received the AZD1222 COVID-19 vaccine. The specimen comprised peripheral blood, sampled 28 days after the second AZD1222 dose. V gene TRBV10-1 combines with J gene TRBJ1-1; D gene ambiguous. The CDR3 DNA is TGCGCCAGCAGTGAGTCGTCTTCGGAGAACACTGAAGCTTTCTTT. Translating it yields CASSESSSENTEAFF.